This TCR beta chain was captured in a study of cytomegalovirus exposure and HLA in healthy donors. Study conclusions and caveats: Researchers counted some 150 TCR beta chains as cytomegalovirus-associated. Rarity held for most TCR sequences, but there were some public TCRs that occurred in many donors. There were a few CMV-associated chains whose specificity for CMV antigens was confirmed in vitro.

Measured with immunoSEQ multiplex PCR; TCRdb has only the in-frame clones, and not every one. The table lists 71,000 or so clones, about 95% of them singletons. Looked up from germline, CDR1 is SNHLY and CDR2 is FYNNEI. The CDR3 is made up of 12 amino acids. With V trimmed by 6 bases and J by 11 bases, 7 bases remained unmatched. Comments on this clone: What it binds is unknown.

The source is a woman between 18 and 30 years old in good health and CMV-seronegative. Sequenced sample: PBMCs. The chain joins TRBV2 to TRBJ2-7; 10 bases line up with TRBD1. CDR3 loop: CASSPDRGREYF. CDR3 sequence (DNA): TGTGCCAGCAGCCCGGACAGGGGGAGGGAGTACTTC.